The 27 T cell receptor beta chains in this list originate from one sample, sequenced in a study of blood T cells in healthy people across ages. Primers used in a second PCR of roughly 6 to 11 cycles were a sample-barcoded 5' primer and a J-beta primer mix. TCRdb re-derived calls from the 5' RACE reads in MiXCR, one entry per CDR3 protein. The table records 800,000 or so distinct CDR3 sequences, roughly 25% of them present only once. This sample also belongs to another study, concerning T cells of mothers and their children.

Sample: blood. These receptors were collected from a boy aged 5-17 years in good health.

This clonotype was seen more than once but under ten times. V gene TRBV6-6 combines with J gene TRBJ1-2, with 7 nucleotides matching TRBD1. The J segment lost 5 bases and the V segment lost 2 bases, leaving 11 bases of the junction unmatched. The CDR3 is made up of 16 amino acids. Germline CDR1 and CDR2: MNHNY and SVGAGI (reference sequence). For the CDR3, the DNA is TGTGCCAGCAGTTACGTTGCAGGGGGGCAGGGTTATGGCTACACCTTC. Translated, it gives CASSYVAGGQGYGYTF.

In its sample, this clonotype was seen a few times. The rearrangement joins TRBV28 to TRBJ2-7; 7 nucleotides line up with TRBD1. With V trimmed by 6 bases and J by 6 bases, 14 bases remained unmatched. CDR3 length: 15 residues. Per germline, CDR1 MDHEN and CDR2 SYDVKM. Written as DNA, the CDR3 is TGTGCCAGCAGGGTCACAGGGGAATCCGAGTCCGAGCAGTACTTC. Its protein product is CASRVTGESESEQYF.

This clonotype occurred many times. The chain has TRBV29-1 and TRBJ2-2; 9 bases line up with TRBD1. Germline CDR1 and CDR2: SQVTM and ANQGSEA. The CDR3 has 13 amino acids. V trimming: 6 bases; J trimming: 7 bases; junction bases outside the gene matches: 6. The CDR3 is CSVVGQGGGELFF. The CDR3 DNA sequence: TGCAGCGTCGTGGGACAGGGAGGCGGGGAGCTGTTTTTT.

The gene calls are TRBV4-1 and TRBJ2-7, with TRBD2 as a possible D gene (6 bases). The V and J ends lost 4 bases and 3 bases respectively, with 16 bases between them. Germline loops: CDR1 MGHRA, CDR2 YSYEKL. The CDR3 spans 15 residues. The CDR3: CASSRADSGDYEQYF. In DNA, the CDR3 is TGCGCCAGCAGCCGAGCGGACTCGGGGGACTACGAGCAGTACTTC.

This chain links TRBV7-2 with TRBJ2-2, with 8 bases matching TRBD2. This CDR3 has 15 amino acids. V trimming: 7 bases; J trimming: 4 bases; junction bases outside the gene matches: 8. The germline V gene has CDR1 SGHTA and CDR2 FQGNSA. The CDR3 sequence: CASIGTSTRTGELFF. CDR3 DNA sequence: TGTGCCAGCATCGGGACTAGTACTCGCACCGGGGAGCTGTTTTTT.

The rearrangement uses TRBV27 and TRBJ1-1; D is unclear. Germline loops: CDR1 MNHEY, CDR2 SMNVEV (reference sequence). The CDR3 extends over 15 amino acids. V dropped 5 bases and J dropped 0 bases, with 13 bases sitting between them. The CDR3 loop reads CASSPRPFMNTEAFF. CDR3 coding DNA: TGTGCCAGCAGTCCTCGGCCGTTCATGAACACTGAAGCTTTCTTT.

This clonotype was counted at least ten times. CDR3 amino acids: CSAEGGSYNEQFF. The CDR3 coding sequence is TGCAGCGCTGAGGGGGGGTCCTACAATGAGCAGTTCTTC. V gene TRBV29-1 combines with J gene TRBJ2-1; possibly TRBD2 for D (7 bases). V was cut by 7 bases and J by 1 base, with 11 bases left in between. Germline values: CDR1 SQVTM, CDR2 ANQGSEA. This CDR3 is 13 amino acids long.

This clonotype was counted only a few times. The rearrangement uses TRBV20-1 and TRBJ1-5; TRBD1 agrees at 7 bases. Germline CDR1 is DFQATT and CDR2 is SNEGSKA (reference sequence). The CDR3 sequence is 14 residues long. Germline trimming cut 5 bases from V and 2 bases from J; bases unmatched to any gene: 6. Written as DNA, the CDR3 is TGCAGTGCTCGACAGGGAGCGGGCAATCAGCCCCAGCATTTT. This encodes CSARQGAGNQPQHF.

This clonotype has a handful of counts. The chain has TRBV28 and TRBJ2-2; TRBD1 agrees at 10 bases. The V gene's germline CDR1 is MDHEN and CDR2 SYDVKM. CDR3 length: 19 amino acids. J gave up 3 bases and V 4 bases, and 14 bases lay outside the gene matches. This CDR3 reads CASSSPQLTGQGYTGELFF. For the CDR3, the DNA is TGTGCCAGCAGTTCCCCCCAACTGACGGGACAGGGGTACACCGGGGAGCTGTTTTTT.

The rearrangement links TRBV4-3 to TRBJ2-7, with a tentative D call TRBD1 (6 bases). The CDR3 spans 17 residues. V shed 0 bases and J shed 0 bases, with 15 bases lying between them. Germline V gives CDR1 LGHNA, CDR2 YSLEER. CDR3 in amino acids: CASSQDLTGMTSYEQYF. The CDR3 bases are TGCGCCAGCAGCCAAGACCTGACAGGAATGACCTCCTACGAGCAGTACTTC.

The chain links TRBV7-8 to TRBJ2-7; D is perhaps TRBD2 (6 bases). The CDR3 is 14 amino acids. CDR1 and CDR2 from the germline V gene are SGHVS and FQNEAQ. Between the trimmed V and J ends, which lost 2 bases and 2 bases, there was a span of 10 bases. The CDR3 bases are TGTGCCAGCAGCTTATGGGACTTACCCTACGAGCAGTACTTC. It specifies CASSLWDLPYEQYF.

The chain joins TRBV18 to TRBJ2-1, with 9 positions matching TRBD1. With 8 bases clipped from V and 4 bases from J, the junction kept 9 bases outside the gene matches. Germline V gives CDR1 KGHSH, CDR2 LQKENI. CDR3 size: 15 residues. The CDR3 coding sequence is TGTGCCAGCACCCCGCTGGACAGGGGATACAATGAGCAGTTCTTC. Translating it yields CASTPLDRGYNEQFF.

The rearrangement uses TRBV6-5 and TRBJ2-6; no clear D. This CDR3 has 15 residues. Trimming removed 2 bases at V and 4 bases at J, with 9 bases between. Germline V lookup: CDR1 MNHEY, CDR2 SVGAGI. The CDR3: CASSYLPSGANVLTF. The CDR3 DNA sequence: TGTGCCAGCAGTTACCTTCCCTCGGGGGCCAACGTCCTGACTTTC.

This clonotype was seen only a few times. The chain has TRBV20-1 and TRBJ2-3; the D is unclear. From germline, CDR1 is DFQATT and CDR2 SNEGSKA (reference sequence). The V and J ends lost 5 bases and 0 bases respectively, with 21 bases between them. CDR3 length: 17 residues. The CDR3 reads CSAPGIGQSFSTDTQYF. CDR3 nucleotide sequence: TGCAGTGCTCCAGGCATAGGCCAGTCCTTTAGCACAGATACGCAGTATTTT.

The chain joins TRBV7-2 to TRBJ1-6; 8 nucleotides agree with TRBD1. V was pared by 5 bases and J by 9 bases, with 12 bases of the junction left unmatched. CDR3 size: 16 residues. Germline values: CDR1 SGHTA, CDR2 FQGNSA. As DNA, the CDR3 is TGTGCCAGCAGCCTACCTAGGACAGGGCGGTCTTCACCCCTCCACTTT. Amino acids: CASSLPRTGRSSPLHF. The variable domain in full, with the rest retrieved from reference TRBV7-2 and TRBJ1-6, is GAGVSQSPSNKVTEKGKDVELRCDPISGHTALYWYRQSLGQGLEFLIYFQGNSAPDKSGLPSDRFSAERTGGSVSTLTIQRTQQEDSAVYLCASSLPRTGRSSPLHFGNGTRLTVT.

This clonotype has just a few counts. CDR3 residues: CASRGPSYNEQFF. For the CDR3, the DNA is TGTGCCAGCCGGGGCCCATCCTACAATGAGCAGTTCTTC. The chain has TRBV28 and TRBJ2-1; TRBD1 or TRBD2 may be the D gene (5 bases each). The CDR3 totals 13 residues. Germline CDR1 and CDR2: MDHEN and SYDVKM. V was pared by 8 bases and J by 1 base, with 9 bases between.

Only a few counts were recorded for this clonotype. V usage is TRBV5-1 and J usage is TRBJ2-7; perhaps TRBD1 as D (5 bases). V was trimmed by 3 bases and J by 1 base, leaving 11 bases between them. The CDR3 spans 14 residues. Germline V CDR1 and CDR2: SGHRS, YFSETQ. The CDR3 sequence is CASSSDSFSYEQYF. The CDR3 bases are TGCGCCAGCAGCTCAGACAGTTTTTCCTACGAGCAGTACTTC.

The rearrangement links TRBV20-1 to TRBJ2-2; 12 nucleotides line up with TRBD2. V lost 2 bases and J lost 6; bases outside the gene matches: 7. Germline assignment: CDR1 DFQATT and CDR2 SNEGSKA (reference sequence). The CDR3 is 16 residues long. DNA for the CDR3: TGCAGTGCTAGAACGACTAGCGGGAGAAACGCCGGGGAGCTGTTTTTT. It encodes CSARTTSGRNAGELFF.

The chain links TRBV4-1 to TRBJ2-2; a weak D match, TRBD2 (6 bases). The CDR3 sequence is 15 residues long. V was shortened by 0 bases and J by 6 bases, with 11 bases between the two germline ends. Germline V gene data show CDR1 as MGHRA and CDR2 as YSYEKL. CDR3 nucleotides: TGCGCCAGCAGCCAAGATTGGCCGGGGGCCGGGGAGCTGTTTTTT. This encodes CASSQDWPGAGELFF.

This clonotype was counted only a few times. This CDR3 is CASSWRVFTDTQYF. The CDR3 DNA reads as TGTGCCAGCAGTTGGAGGGTATTCACAGATACGCAGTATTTT. This sequence joins TRBV27 and TRBJ2-3; weak D call: TRBD2 (6 bases). The CDR3 covers 14 residues. Germline V gene sequence: CDR1 MNHEY, CDR2 SMNVEV (reference sequence). Trimming removed 4 bases at V and 2 bases at J, with 10 bases between.

This chain links TRBV20-1 with TRBJ1-4; a possible D gene is TRBD1 (6 bases). The V and J ends lost 6 bases and 7 bases respectively, with 18 bases between them. Germline V CDR1 and CDR2: DFQATT, SNEGSKA (reference sequence). This CDR3 is built from 14 residues. Here the CDR3 DNA reads TGCAGTGCACCGAGGGGGATGCAGGGTGAAAAACTGTTTTTT. It yields the protein CSAPRGMQGEKLFF.

In this sample, this clonotype turned up a few times. The chain's CDR3 is CASSPGTGYMNTEAFF. The CDR3 nucleotides read TGTGCCAGCAGTCCCGGGACAGGGTATATGAACACTGAAGCTTTCTTT. The rearrangement uses TRBV6-5 and TRBJ1-1; 9 positions match TRBD1. The germline gives CDR1 MNHEY, CDR2 SVGAGI. This CDR3 region has 16 residues. Trimming at V came to 5 bases and at J to 0 bases, leaving 7 bases not matched to a gene.

This clonotype was seen only a few times. The V and J genes are TRBV29-1 and TRBJ2-1; 8 nucleotides align to TRBD1. The V gene end was trimmed by 4 bases and the J gene end by 3 bases; junction bases not matched to a gene: 2. The CDR3 loop spans 13 amino acids. Germline CDR1 reads SQVTM; CDR2 reads ANQGSEA. The CDR3 loop reads CSVVDRGYNEQFF. The CDR3 DNA sequence: TGCAGCGTTGTTGACAGGGGCTACAATGAGCAGTTCTTC.

V usage is TRBV4-1 and J usage is TRBJ2-1, with a tentative D call TRBD1 (6 bases). This CDR3 spans 14 amino acids. The V gene lost 3 bases and the J gene lost 6 bases, with 12 bases spanning the gap. Germline-derived CDR1 and CDR2 are MGHRA and YSYEKL. CDR3 bases: TGCGCCAGCAGCCACCCCGCCAGGGGCAATGAGCAGTTCTTC. It is translated as CASSHPARGNEQFF.

This clonotype was seen more than once but under ten times. At one of its ends the junction is not consistent with the germline gene, which may arise from a read error. V usage is TRBV29-1 and J usage is TRBJ2-1; D is unclear. CDR1 is SQVTM and CDR2 is ANQGSEA in the germline V gene. The CDR3 is 14 residues long. The CDR3 bases are TGCAACGTTGAAGATCGAGGTCTATACAATGAGCAGTTCTTC. It yields the protein CNVEDRGLYNEQFF.

The J gene is TRBJ2-1, the V gene TRBV4-1, with TRBD2 matching over 12 bases. Germline values: CDR1 MGHRA, CDR2 YSYEKL. The trim removed 3 bases at V and 4 bases at J, leaving 7 bases unmatched. The CDR3 loop spans 17 amino acids. The CDR3 nucleotides read TGCGCCAGCAGCCAGCCTTTACTAGCGGGAGGATACAATGAGCAGTTCTTC. It yields the protein CASSQPLLAGGYNEQFF.

This clonotype was recorded a few times. This chain connects TRBV30 to TRBJ1-2; D not resolved. This CDR3 contains 12 residues. The germline V gene has CDR1 GTSNPN and CDR2 SVGIG (reference sequence). Trimming left V 4 bases short and J 6 bases short, with 12 bases between. Written as DNA, the CDR3 is TGTGCCTGGAATTCGGGCGAGGATGGCTACACCTTC. It codes for CAWNSGEDGYTF.